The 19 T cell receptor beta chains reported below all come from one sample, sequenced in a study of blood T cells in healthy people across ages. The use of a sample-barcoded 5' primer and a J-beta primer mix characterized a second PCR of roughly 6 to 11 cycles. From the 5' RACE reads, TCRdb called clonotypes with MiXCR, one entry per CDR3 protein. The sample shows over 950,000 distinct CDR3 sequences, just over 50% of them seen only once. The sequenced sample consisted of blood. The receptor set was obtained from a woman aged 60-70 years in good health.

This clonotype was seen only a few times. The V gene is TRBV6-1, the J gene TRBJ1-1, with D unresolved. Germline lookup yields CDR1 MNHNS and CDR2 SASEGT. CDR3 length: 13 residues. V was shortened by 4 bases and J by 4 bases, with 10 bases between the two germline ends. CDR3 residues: CASSGQAGTEAFF. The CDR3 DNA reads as TGTGCCAGCAGTGGGCAGGCGGGCACTGAAGCTTTCTTT.

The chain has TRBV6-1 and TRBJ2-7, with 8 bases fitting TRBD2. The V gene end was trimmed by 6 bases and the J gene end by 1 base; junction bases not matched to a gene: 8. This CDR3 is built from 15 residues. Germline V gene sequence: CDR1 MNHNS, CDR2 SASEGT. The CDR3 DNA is TGTGCCAGCAGCTGGGGACTAGTCGGGTCCTACGAGCAGTACTTC. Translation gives CASSWGLVGSYEQYF.

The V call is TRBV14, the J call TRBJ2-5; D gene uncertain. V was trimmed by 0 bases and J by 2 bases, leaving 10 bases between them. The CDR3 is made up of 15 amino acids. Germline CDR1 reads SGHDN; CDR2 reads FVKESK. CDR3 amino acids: CASSQERKTQETQYF. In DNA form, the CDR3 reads TGTGCCAGCAGCCAAGAAAGAAAGACTCAAGAGACCCAGTACTTC.

For the CDR3, the DNA is TGTGCCATCAGTGCCCAAGCGACAGGTCTCTACGAGCAGTACTTC. Its protein is CAISAQATGLYEQYF. This chain connects TRBV10-3 to TRBJ2-7, with D possibly matching TRBD1 (6 bases). The CDR3 sequence is 15 residues long. Germline V gene lookup returns CDR1 ENHRY and CDR2 SYGVKD. V dropped 4 bases and J dropped 3 bases, with 16 bases sitting between them.

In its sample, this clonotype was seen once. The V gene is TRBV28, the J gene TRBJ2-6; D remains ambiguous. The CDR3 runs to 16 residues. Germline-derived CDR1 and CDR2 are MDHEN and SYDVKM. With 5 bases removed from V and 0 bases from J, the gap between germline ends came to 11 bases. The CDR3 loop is CASSPDLGSGANVLTF. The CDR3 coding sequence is TGTGCCAGCAGTCCCGATTTGGGCTCTGGGGCCAACGTCCTGACTTTC.

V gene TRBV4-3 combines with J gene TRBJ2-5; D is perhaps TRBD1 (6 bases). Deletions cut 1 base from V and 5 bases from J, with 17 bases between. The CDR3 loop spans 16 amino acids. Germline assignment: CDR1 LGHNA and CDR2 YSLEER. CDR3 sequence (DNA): TGCGCCAGCAGCCAAGGCGCCAGGGGTCTTTGGGAGACCCAGTACTTC. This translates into CASSQGARGLWETQYF.

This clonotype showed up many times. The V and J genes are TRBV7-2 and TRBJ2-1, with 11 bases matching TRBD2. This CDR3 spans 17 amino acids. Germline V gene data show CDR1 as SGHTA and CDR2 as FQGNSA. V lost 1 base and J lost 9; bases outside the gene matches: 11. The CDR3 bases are TGTGCCAGCAGCTTAGTGGCCGGGACTAGCGGATCTTTTGAGCAGTTCTTC. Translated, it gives CASSLVAGTSGSFEQFF.

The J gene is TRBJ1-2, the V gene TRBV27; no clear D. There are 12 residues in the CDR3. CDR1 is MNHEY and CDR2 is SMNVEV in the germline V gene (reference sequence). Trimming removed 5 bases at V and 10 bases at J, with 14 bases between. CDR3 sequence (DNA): TGTGCCAGCAGTCGAGAGGGCCGAGTCTACACCTTC. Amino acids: CASSREGRVYTF.

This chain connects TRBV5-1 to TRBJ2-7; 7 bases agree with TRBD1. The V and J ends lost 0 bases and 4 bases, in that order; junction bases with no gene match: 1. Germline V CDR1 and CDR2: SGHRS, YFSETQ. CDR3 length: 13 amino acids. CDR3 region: CASSLEGQYEQYF. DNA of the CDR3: TGCGCCAGCAGCTTGGAGGGACAGTACGAGCAGTACTTC. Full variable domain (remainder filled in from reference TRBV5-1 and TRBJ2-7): KAGVTQTPRYLIKTRGQQVTLSCSPISGHRSVSWYQQTPGQGLQFLFEYFSETQRNKGNFPGRFSGRQFSNSRSEMNVSTLELGDSALYLCASSLEGQYEQYFGPGTRLTVT.

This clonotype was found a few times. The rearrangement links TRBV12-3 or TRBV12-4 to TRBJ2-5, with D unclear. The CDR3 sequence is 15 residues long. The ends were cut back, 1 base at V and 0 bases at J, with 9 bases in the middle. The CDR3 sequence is CASSLEGRYQETQYF. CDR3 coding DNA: TGTGCCAGCAGTTTAGAGGGAAGGTACCAAGAGACCCAGTACTTC.

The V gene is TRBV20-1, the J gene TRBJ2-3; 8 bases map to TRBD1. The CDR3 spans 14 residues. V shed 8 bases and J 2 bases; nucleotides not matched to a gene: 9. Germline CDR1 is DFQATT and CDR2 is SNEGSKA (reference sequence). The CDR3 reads CSTTTGGHTDTQYF. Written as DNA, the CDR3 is TGCAGTACTACAACAGGGGGTCACACAGATACGCAGTATTTT.

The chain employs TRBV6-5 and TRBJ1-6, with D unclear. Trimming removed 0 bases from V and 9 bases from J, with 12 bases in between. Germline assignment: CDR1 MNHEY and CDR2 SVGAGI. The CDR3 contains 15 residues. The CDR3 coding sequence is TGTGCCAGCAGTTACTCGGGTCTTATGGGTTCACCCCTCCACTTT. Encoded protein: CASSYSGLMGSPLHF.

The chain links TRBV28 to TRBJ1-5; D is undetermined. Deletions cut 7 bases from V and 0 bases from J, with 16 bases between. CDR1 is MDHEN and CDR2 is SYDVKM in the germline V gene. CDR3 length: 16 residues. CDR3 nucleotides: TGTGCCAGCAACCCAGACCAGGCCTATAGCAATCAGCCCCAGCATTTT. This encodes CASNPDQAYSNQPQHF.

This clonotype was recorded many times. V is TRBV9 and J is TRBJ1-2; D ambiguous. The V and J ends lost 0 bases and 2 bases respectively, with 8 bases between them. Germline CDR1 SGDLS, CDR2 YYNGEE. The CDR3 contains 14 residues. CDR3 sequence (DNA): TGTGCCAGCAGCGTAGGTCCCAGCAACTATGGCTACACCTTC. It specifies CASSVGPSNYGYTF.

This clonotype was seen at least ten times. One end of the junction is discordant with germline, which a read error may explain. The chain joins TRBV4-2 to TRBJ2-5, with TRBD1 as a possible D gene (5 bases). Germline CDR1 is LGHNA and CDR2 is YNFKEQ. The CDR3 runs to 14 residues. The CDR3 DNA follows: TGTGCCAGCAGCCAAGATAACGGACAAGAGGCCCAGTACTTC. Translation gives CASSQDNGQEAQYF.

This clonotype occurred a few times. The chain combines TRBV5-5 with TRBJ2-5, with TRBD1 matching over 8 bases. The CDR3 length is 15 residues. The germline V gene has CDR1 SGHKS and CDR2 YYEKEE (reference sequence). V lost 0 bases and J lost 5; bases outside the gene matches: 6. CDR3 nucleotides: TGTGCCAGCAGCTTGGAGGCAGGGGGCTGGGAGACCCAGTACTTC. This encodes CASSLEAGGWETQYF.

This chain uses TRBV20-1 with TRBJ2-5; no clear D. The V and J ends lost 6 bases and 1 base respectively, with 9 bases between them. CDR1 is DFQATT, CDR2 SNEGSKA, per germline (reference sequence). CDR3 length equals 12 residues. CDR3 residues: CSASRPQETQYF. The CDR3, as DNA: TGCAGTGCCTCCCGACCCCAAGAGACCCAGTACTTC.

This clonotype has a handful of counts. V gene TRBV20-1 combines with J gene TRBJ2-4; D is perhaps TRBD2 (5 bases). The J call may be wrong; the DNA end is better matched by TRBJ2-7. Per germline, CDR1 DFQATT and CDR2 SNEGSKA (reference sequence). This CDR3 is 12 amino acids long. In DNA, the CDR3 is TGCAGTGTCGGACTGACTTCGGGCGAGCAGTACTTC. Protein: CSVGLTSGEQYF.

CDR3 loop: CSAVTGWGVDSPLHF. The CDR3 DNA sequence: TGCAGTGCCGTAACAGGGTGGGGGGTAGATTCACCCCTCCACTTT. The J gene is TRBJ1-6, the V gene TRBV20-1; D is possibly TRBD1 (6 bases). This CDR3 contains 15 residues. V was trimmed by 6 bases and J by 8 bases, leaving 20 bases between them. Germline V lookup: CDR1 DFQATT, CDR2 SNEGSKA (reference sequence).